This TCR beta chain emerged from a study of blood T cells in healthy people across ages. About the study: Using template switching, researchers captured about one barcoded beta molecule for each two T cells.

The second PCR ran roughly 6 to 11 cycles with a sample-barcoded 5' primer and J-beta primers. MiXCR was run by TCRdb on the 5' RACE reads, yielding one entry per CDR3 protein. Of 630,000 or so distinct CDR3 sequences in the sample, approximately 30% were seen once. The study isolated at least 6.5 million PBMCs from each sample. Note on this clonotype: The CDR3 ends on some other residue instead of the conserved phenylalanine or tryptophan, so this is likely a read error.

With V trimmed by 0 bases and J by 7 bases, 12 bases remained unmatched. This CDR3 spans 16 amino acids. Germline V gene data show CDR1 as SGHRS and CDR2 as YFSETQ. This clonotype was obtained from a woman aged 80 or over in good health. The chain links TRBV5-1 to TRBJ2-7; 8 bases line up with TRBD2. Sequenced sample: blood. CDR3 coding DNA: TGCGCCAGCAGCTTGGAGGCAACGGGGGGGTACAATGAGCAGTACATA. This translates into CASSLEATGGYNEQYI.